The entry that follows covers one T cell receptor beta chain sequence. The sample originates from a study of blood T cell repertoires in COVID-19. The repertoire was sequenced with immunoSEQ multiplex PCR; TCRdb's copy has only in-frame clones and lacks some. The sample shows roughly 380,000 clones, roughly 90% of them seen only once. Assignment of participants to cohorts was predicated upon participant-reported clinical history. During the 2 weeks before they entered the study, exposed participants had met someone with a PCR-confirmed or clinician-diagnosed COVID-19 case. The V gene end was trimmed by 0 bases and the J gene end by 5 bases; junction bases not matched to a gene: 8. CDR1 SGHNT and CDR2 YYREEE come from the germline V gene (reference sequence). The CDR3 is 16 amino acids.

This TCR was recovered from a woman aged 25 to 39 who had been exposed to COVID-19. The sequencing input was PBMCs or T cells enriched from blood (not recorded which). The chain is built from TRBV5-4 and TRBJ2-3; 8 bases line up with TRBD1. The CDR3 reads CASSLGQGAGQDTQYF. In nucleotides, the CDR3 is TGTGCCAGCAGCTTGGGTCAGGGGGCGGGTCAAGATACGCAGTATTTT.